The entry below describes one TCR beta chain. The data were obtained in a study of shared clonotypes between healthy human individuals. Background on the study: In total, the donors were two women and a few men aged 18 to 49.

The CDR3 is 13 residues long. The germline CDR1 and CDR2 sequences are SNHLY and FYNNEI. The germline V and J ends were trimmed by 7 bases and 0 bases, with 7 bases remaining between them. TCRdb's table, derived via immunoSEQ multiplex PCR, lists solely in-frame clones and lacks some. The sample yields fewer than 700,000 clones, roughly 79% seen once. Some 90 million PBMCs were counted before genomic DNA extraction. The TCR originated in a woman in her forties in good health. Some clones in this sample may be carry-over from other donors' samples. The J gene is TRBJ2-1, the V gene TRBV2; no clear D. The source material was PBMCs. The CDR3 protein is CASTSSSYNEQFF. The CDR3 DNA follows: TGTGCCAGCACCTCCAGCTCCTACAATGAGCAGTTCTTC.